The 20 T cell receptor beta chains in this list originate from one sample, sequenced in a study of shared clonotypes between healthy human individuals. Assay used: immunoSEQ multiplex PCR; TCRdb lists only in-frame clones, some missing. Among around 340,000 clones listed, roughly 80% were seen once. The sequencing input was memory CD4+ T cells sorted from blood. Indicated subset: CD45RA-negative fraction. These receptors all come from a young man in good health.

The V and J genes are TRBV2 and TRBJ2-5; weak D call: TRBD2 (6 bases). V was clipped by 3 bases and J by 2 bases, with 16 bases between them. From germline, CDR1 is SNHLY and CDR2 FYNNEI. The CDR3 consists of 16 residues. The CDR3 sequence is CASSEESGRGQETQYF. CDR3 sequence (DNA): TGTGCCAGCAGTGAGGAATCCGGGAGAGGGCAAGAGACCCAGTACTTC.

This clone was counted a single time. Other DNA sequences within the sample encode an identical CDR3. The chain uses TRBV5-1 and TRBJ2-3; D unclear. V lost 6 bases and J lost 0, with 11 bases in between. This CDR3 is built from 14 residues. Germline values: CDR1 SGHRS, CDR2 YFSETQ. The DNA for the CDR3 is TGCGCCAGCACCCCGGGCAGGAGCACAGATACGCAGTATTTT. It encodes CASTPGRSTDTQYF. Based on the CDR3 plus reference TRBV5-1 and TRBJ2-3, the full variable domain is KAGVTQTPRYLIKTRGQQVTLSCSPISGHRSVSWYQQTPGQGLQFLFEYFSETQRNKGNFPGRFSGRQFSNSRSEMNVSTLELGDSALYLCASTPGRSTDTQYFGPGTRLTVL.

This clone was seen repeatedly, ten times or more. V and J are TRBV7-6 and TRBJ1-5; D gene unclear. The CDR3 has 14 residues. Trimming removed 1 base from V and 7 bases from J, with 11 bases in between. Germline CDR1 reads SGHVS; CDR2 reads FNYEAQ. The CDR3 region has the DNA TGTGCCAGCAGCTTAGATGGGTATGGGCAGCCCCAGCATTTT. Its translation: CASSLDGYGQPQHF. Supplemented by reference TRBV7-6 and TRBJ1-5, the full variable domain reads GAGVSQSPRYKVTKRGQDVALRCDPISGHVSLYWYRQALGQGPEFLTYFNYEAQQDKSGLPNDRFSAERPEGSISTLTIQRTEQRDSAMYRCASSLDGYGQPQHFGDGTRLSIL.

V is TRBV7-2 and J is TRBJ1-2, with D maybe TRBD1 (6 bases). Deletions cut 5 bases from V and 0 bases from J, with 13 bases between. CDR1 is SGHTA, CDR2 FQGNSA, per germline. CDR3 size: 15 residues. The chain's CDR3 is CASSMNRDSNYGYTF. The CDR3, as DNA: TGTGCCAGCAGCATGAACAGGGATTCTAACTATGGCTACACCTTC.

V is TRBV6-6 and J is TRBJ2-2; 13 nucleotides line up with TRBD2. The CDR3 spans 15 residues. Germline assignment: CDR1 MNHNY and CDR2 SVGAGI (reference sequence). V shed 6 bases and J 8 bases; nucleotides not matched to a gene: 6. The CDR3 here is CASSRTSGSTGELFF. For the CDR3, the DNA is TGTGCCAGCAGCAGGACTAGCGGGAGTACAGGGGAGCTGTTTTTT.

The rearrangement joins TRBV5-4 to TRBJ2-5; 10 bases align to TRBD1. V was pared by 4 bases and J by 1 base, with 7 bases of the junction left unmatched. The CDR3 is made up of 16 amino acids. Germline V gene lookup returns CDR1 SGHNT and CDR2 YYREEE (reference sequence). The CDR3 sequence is CASSVRQGAGQETQYF. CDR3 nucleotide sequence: TGTGCCAGCAGCGTTAGACAGGGGGCGGGCCAAGAGACCCAGTACTTC. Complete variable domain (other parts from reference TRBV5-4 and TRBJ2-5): ETGVTQSPTHLIKTRGQQVTLRCSSQSGHNTVSWYQQALGQGPQFIFQYYREEENGRGNFPPRFSGLQFPNYSSELNVNALELDDSALYLCASSVRQGAGQETQYFGPGTRLLVL.

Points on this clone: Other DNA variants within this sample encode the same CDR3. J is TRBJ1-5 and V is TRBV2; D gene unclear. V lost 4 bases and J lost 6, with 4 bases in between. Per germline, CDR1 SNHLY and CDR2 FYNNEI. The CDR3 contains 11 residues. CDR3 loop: CASSVGQPQHF. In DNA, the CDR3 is TGTGCCAGCAGTGTCGGTCAGCCCCAGCATTTT.

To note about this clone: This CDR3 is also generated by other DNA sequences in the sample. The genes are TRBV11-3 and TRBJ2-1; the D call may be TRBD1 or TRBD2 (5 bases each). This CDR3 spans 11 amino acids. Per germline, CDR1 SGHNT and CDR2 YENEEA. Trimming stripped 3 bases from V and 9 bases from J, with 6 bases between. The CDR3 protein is CASSLGTEQFF. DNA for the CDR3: TGTGCCAGCAGCTTGGGGACTGAGCAGTTCTTC. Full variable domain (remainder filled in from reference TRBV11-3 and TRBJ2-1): EAGVVQSPRYKIIEKKQPVAFWCNPISGHNTLYWYLQNLGQGPELLIRYENEEAVDDSQLPKDRFSAERLKGVDSTLKIQPAELGDSAVYLCASSLGTEQFFGPGTRLTVL.

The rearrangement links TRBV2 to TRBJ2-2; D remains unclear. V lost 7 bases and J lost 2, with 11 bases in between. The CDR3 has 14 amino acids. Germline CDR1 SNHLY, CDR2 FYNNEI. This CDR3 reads CASNLVINTGELFF. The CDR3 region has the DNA TGTGCCAGCAACCTAGTGATCAACACCGGGGAGCTGTTTTTT.

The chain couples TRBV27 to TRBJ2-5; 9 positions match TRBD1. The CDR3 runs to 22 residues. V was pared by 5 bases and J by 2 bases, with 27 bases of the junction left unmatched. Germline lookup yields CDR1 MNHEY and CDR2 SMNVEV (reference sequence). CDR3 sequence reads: CASSPRKSFRSDRGSGQETQYF. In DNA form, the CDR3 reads TGTGCCAGCAGTCCCCGAAAGAGTTTCCGTAGCGACAGGGGGAGTGGGCAAGAGACCCAGTACTTC.

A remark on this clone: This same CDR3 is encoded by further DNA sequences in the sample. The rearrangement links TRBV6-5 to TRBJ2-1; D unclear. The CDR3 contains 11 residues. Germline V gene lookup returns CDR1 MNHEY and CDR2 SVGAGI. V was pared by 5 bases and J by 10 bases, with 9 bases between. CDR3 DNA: TGTGCCAGCAGTACCCGAAGCGAGCAGTTCTTC. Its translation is CASSTRSEQFF.

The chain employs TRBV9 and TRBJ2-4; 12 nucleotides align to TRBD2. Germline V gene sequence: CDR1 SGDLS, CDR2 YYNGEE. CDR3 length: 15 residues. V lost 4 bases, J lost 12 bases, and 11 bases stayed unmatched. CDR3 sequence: CASSPLPLAGGPQYF. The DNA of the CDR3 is TGTGCCAGCAGCCCCCTTCCCCTAGCGGGAGGGCCTCAGTACTTC.

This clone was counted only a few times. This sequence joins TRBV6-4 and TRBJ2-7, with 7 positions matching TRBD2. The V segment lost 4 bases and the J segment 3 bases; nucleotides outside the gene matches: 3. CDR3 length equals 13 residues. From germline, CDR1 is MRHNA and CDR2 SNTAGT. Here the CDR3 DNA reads TGTGCCAGCAGTGCCGAGCGGGGCTACGAGCAGTACTTC. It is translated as CASSAERGYEQYF.

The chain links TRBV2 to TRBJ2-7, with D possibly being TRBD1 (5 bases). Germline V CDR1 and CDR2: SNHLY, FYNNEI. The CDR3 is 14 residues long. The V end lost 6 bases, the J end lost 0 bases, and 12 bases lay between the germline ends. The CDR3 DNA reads TGTGCCAGCAGGATGACAGAGATCTCCTACGAGCAGTACTTC. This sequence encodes CASRMTEISYEQYF.

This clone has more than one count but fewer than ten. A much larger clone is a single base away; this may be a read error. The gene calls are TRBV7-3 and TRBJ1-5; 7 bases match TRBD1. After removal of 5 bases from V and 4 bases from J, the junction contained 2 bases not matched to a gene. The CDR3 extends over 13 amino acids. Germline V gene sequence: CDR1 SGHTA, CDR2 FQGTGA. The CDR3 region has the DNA TGTGCCAGCAGCGTGGACAGGAATCAGCCCCAGCATTTT. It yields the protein CASSVDRNQPQHF.

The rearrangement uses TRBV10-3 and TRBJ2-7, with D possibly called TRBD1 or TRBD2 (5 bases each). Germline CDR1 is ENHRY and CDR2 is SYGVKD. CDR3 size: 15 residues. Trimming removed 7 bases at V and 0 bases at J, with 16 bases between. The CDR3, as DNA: TGTGCCATCAAAGAGGGGCCAGCTAGCTCCTACGAGCAGTACTTC. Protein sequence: CAIKEGPASSYEQYF.

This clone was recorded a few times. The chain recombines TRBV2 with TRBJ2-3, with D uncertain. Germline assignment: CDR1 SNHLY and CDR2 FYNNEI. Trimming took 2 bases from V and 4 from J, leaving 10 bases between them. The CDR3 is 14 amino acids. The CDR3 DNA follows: TGTGCCAGCAGTGAATTTTCGGCAGCAGATACGCAGTATTTT. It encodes CASSEFSAADTQYF.

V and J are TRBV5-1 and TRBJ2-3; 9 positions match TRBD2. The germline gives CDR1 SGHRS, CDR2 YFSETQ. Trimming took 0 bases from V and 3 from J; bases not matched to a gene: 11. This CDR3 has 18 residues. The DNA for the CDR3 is TGCGCCAGCAGCTTGGAAATAGCGGGAGCAACGGGGACAGATACGCAGTATTTT. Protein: CASSLEIAGATGTDTQYF.

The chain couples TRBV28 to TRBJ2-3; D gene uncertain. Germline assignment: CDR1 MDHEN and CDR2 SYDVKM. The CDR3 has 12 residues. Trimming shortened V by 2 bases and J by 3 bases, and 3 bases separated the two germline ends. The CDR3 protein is CASSLQTDTQYF. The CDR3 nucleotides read TGTGCCAGCAGTTTACAGACAGATACGCAGTATTTT.

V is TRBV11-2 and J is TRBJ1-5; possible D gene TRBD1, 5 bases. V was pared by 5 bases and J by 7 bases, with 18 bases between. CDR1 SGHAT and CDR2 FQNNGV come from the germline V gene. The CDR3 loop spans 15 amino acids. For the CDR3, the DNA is TGTGCCAGCAGCCTAGGGCAGGGAGGGCAACAGCCCCAGCATTTT. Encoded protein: CASSLGQGGQQPQHF.